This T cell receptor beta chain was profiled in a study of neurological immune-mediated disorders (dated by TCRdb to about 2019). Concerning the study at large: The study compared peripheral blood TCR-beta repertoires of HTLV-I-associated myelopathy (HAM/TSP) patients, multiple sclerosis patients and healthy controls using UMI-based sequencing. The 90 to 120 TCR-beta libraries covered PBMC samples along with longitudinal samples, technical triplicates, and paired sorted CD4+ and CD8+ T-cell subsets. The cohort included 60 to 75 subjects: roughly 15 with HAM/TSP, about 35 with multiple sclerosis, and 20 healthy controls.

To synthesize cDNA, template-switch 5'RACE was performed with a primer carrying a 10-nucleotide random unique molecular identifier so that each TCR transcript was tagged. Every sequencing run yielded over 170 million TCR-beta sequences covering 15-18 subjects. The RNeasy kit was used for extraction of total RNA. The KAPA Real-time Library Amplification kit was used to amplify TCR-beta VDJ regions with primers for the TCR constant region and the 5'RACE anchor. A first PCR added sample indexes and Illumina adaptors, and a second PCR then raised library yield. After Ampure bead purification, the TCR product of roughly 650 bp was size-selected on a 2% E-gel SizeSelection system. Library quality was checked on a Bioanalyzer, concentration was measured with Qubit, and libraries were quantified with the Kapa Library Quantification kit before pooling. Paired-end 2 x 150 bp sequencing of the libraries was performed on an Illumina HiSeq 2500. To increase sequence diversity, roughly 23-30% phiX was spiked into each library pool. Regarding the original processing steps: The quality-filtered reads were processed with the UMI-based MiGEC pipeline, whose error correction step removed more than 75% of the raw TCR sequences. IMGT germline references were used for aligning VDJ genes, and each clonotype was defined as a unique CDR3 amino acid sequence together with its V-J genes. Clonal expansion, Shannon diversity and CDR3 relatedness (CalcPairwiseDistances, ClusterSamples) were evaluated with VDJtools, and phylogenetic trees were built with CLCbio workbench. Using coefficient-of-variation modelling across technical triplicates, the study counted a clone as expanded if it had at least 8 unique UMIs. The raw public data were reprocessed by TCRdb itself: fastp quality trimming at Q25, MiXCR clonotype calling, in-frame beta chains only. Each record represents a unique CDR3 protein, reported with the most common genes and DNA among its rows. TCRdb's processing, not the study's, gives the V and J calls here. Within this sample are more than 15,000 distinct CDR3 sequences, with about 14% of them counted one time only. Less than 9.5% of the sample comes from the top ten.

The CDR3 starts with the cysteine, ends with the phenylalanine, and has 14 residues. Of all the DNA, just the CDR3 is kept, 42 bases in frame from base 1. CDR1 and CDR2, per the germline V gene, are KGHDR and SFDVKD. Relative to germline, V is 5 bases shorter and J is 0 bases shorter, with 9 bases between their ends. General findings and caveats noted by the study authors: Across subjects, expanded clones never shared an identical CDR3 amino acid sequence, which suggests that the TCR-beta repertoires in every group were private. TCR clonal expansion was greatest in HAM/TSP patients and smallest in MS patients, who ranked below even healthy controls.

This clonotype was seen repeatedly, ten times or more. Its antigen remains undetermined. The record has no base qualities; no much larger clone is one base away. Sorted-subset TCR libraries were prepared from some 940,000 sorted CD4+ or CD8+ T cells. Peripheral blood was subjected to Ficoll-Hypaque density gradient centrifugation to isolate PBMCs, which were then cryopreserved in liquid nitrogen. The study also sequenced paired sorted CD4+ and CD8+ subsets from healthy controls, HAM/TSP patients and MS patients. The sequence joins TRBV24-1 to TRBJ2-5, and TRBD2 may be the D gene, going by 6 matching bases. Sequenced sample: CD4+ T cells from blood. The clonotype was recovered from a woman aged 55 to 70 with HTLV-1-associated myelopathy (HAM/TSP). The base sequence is TGTGCCACCAGTGTGGGGGGAAACCAAGAGACCCAGTACTTC. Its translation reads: CATSVGGNQETQYF.